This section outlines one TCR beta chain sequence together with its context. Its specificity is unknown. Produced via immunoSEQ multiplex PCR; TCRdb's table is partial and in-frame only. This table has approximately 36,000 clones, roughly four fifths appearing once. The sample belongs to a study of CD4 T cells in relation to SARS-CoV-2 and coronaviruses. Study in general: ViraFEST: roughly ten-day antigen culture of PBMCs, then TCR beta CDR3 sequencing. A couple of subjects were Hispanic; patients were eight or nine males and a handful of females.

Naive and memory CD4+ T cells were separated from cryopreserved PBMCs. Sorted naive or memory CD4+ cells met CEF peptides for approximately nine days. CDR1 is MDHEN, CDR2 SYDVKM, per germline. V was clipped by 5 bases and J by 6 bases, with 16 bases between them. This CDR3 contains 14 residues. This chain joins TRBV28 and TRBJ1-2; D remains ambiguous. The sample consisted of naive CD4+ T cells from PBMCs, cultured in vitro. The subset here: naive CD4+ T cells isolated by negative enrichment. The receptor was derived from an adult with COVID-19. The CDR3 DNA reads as TGTGCCAGCAGTAGAAATGCCGGGAACAATGGCTACACCTTC. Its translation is CASSRNAGNNGYTF.